Shown below are 30 T cell receptor beta chains from a single sample sequenced in a study of CD4+ T cells in melanoma. Measured with immunoSEQ multiplex PCR; TCRdb has only the in-frame clones, and not every one. The sample carries 140,000 or so clones, 85% to 95% recorded once. These receptors were taken from a human donor with melanoma.

This clone was found once. The gene calls are TRBV7-6 and TRBJ1-5; 8 bases align to TRBD1. V gave up 6 bases and J gave up 6 bases; unmatched junction bases: 4. The CDR3 is 13 residues long. Germline CDR1 SGHVS, CDR2 FNYEAQ. The CDR3 here is CASSSTGVQPQHF. The DNA of the CDR3 is TGTGCCAGCAGTTCGACAGGGGTTCAGCCCCAGCATTTT.

The chain couples TRBV5-6 to TRBJ1-2, with D uncertain. The CDR3 is 12 amino acids. CDR1 and CDR2 from the germline V gene are SGHDT and YYEEEE. Trimming took off 0 bases at V and 4 bases at J, with 4 bases between the two ends. CDR3 sequence reads: CASSLAGYGYTF. The CDR3 DNA is TGTGCCAGCAGCTTGGCGGGCTATGGCTACACCTTC. Drawing the rest from reference TRBV5-6 and TRBJ1-2, the complete variable domain is DAGVTQSPTHLIKTRGQQVTLRCSPKSGHDTVSWYQQALGQGPQFIFQYYEEEERQRGNFPDRFSGHQFPNYSSELNVNALLLGDSALYLCASSLAGYGYTFGSGTRLTVV.

The chain carries TRBV7-9 and TRBJ2-1; 8 nucleotides match TRBD2. The CDR3 has 14 amino acids. Germline V gene sequence: CDR1 SEHNR, CDR2 FQNEAQ (reference sequence). CDR3 bases: TGTGCTAGTCGGTTAGTAGCGGGATACAATGAGCAGTTCTTC. This gives the protein CASRLVAGYNEQFF. Supplemented by reference TRBV7-9 and TRBJ2-1, the full variable domain reads DTGVSQNPRHKITKRGQNVTFRCDPISEHNRLYWYRQTLGQGPEFLTYFQNEAQLEKSRLLSDRFSAERPKGSFSTLEIQRTEQGDSAMYLCASRLVAGYNEQFFGPGTRLTVL.

The chain joins TRBV29-1 to TRBJ2-5, with 9 nucleotides matching TRBD2. J gave up 4 bases and V 7 bases, and 7 bases lay outside the gene matches. CDR3 length: 13 amino acids. Germline lookup yields CDR1 SQVTM and CDR2 ANQGSEA. The CDR3 bases are TGCAGCGGGAAGATAGCGGGGGTAGAGACCCAGTACTTC. This translates into CSGKIAGVETQYF.

This clone was observed once. V gene TRBV10-2 combines with J gene TRBJ1-2; the match to TRBD1 covers 9 bases. The CDR3 runs to 13 residues. Germline-derived CDR1 and CDR2 are WSHSY and SAAADI. V was pared by 7 bases and J by 6 bases, with 6 bases of the junction left unmatched. CDR3 amino acids: CASTGTGNHGYTF. CDR3 in DNA: TGCGCCAGCACCGGGACAGGGAATCATGGCTACACCTTC.

V is TRBV28 and J is TRBJ2-7; D is uncertain. Trimming took 7 bases from V and 2 from J, leaving 12 bases between them. The germline V gene encodes CDR1 MDHEN and CDR2 SYDVKM. The CDR3 runs to 13 residues. The CDR3, as DNA: TGTGCCAGCAAGACTTGGCCGACCTACGAGCAGTACTTC. This translates into CASKTWPTYEQYF.

The J gene is TRBJ2-3, the V gene TRBV5-8; no clear D. CDR3 length: 17 amino acids. Trimming took off 7 bases at V and 0 bases at J, with 21 bases between the two ends. Germline CDR1 SGHTS, CDR2 YDEGEE. The CDR3 protein is CASANLSPMGSTDTQYF. The CDR3 DNA is TGTGCCAGCGCCAACTTGTCCCCTATGGGTAGCACAGATACGCAGTATTTT.

The V gene is TRBV7-9, the J gene TRBJ2-2; unclear D gene. Germline assignment: CDR1 SEHNR and CDR2 FQNEAQ (reference sequence). The CDR3 is 17 amino acids. V was cut by 1 base and J by 1 base, with 13 bases left in between. CDR3 region: CASSLVGWERNTGELFF. DNA of the CDR3: TGTGCCAGCAGCTTAGTTGGCTGGGAAAGGAACACCGGGGAGCTGTTTTTT.

The chain recombines TRBV5-4 with TRBJ1-2; D perhaps matches TRBD1 (6 bases). Trimming shortened V by 1 base and J by 8 bases, and 12 bases separated the two germline ends. CDR1 SGHNT and CDR2 YYREEE come from the germline V gene (reference sequence). The CDR3 runs to 13 residues. Here the CDR3 reads CASSLSGDFGYTF. CDR3 sequence (DNA): TGTGCCAGCAGCTTGTCAGGGGATTTCGGCTACACCTTC.

This rearrangement joins TRBV6-1 to TRBJ1-2, with D possibly matching TRBD1 (5 bases). V lost 0 bases and J 4 bases, leaving 9 bases between the germline ends. The CDR3 loop spans 14 amino acids. Germline-derived CDR1 and CDR2 are MNHNS and SASEGT. The chain's CDR3 is CASSEATGLYGYTF. For the CDR3, the DNA is TGTGCCAGCAGTGAAGCCACAGGACTCTATGGCTACACCTTC.

The chain joins TRBV5-6 to TRBJ1-4; 9 bases line up with TRBD1. The CDR3 loop spans 16 amino acids. V dropped 1 base and J dropped 10; count of bases not matched to a gene: 11. Germline CDR1 reads SGHDT; CDR2 reads YYEEEE. The CDR3 sequence is CASSLTRDRVGGKLFF. CDR3 nucleotides: TGTGCCAGCAGCTTGACTAGGGACAGGGTTGGTGGAAAACTGTTTTTT.

CDR3 amino acids: CASSYIGWESDTQYF. The CDR3 DNA sequence: TGTGCCAGCAGTTACATCGGCTGGGAATCAGATACGCAGTATTTT. The rearrangement links TRBV6-6 to TRBJ2-3; no clear D gene. Germline values: CDR1 MNHNY, CDR2 SVGAGI (reference sequence). This CDR3 has 15 amino acids. Trimming removed 2 bases from V and 4 bases from J, with 13 bases in between.

V gene TRBV5-4 combines with J gene TRBJ2-3; TRBD2 is a possible D gene (7 bases). V was shortened by 2 bases and J by 0 bases, with 22 bases between the two germline ends. This CDR3 contains 19 residues. Germline values: CDR1 SGHNT, CDR2 YYREEE (reference sequence). The CDR3 loop reads CASSFKGGGRGYSTDTQYF. In DNA form, the CDR3 reads TGTGCCAGCAGCTTTAAAGGGGGGGGCCGGGGGTACAGCACAGATACGCAGTATTTT.

The chain recombines TRBV14 with TRBJ2-7; D gene uncertain. The CDR3 has 13 amino acids. Trimming took off 2 bases at V and 6 bases at J, with 11 bases between the two ends. The V gene's germline CDR1 is SGHDN and CDR2 FVKESK. This CDR3 reads CASSQNSESEQYF. The DNA for the CDR3 is TGTGCCAGCAGCCAAAATTCGGAGAGCGAGCAGTACTTC.

V usage is TRBV7-2 and J usage is TRBJ1-5; 9 bases align to TRBD1. The CDR3 is 15 amino acids. CDR1 is SGHTA and CDR2 is FQGNSA in the germline V gene. Trimming took 2 bases from V and 9 from J; bases not matched to a gene: 8. The CDR3 spells CASSLSGQGDRPQHF. The DNA for the CDR3 is TGTGCCAGCAGCTTATCGGGACAGGGTGACCGGCCCCAGCATTTT.

This clone came up once. V is TRBV6-5 and J is TRBJ2-7; TRBD2 matches 7 bases. CDR3 length equals 14 residues. Germline loops: CDR1 MNHEY, CDR2 SVGAGI. V trimming: 8 bases; J trimming: 4 bases; junction bases outside the gene matches: 11. CDR3 amino acids: CASGGVGSVYEQYF. In DNA, the CDR3 is TGTGCCAGCGGGGGGGTAGGGTCTGTTTACGAGCAGTACTTC.

This clone was seen once. The rearrangement uses TRBV5-4 and TRBJ2-1, with D uncertain. The CDR3 is 15 residues long. Germline V gives CDR1 SGHNT, CDR2 YYREEE (reference sequence). Between the trimmed V and J ends, which lost 0 bases and 8 bases, there was a span of 15 bases. In DNA form, the CDR3 reads TGTGCCAGCAGCTTGGGTGGGCGGATAGTCGATGAGCAGTTCTTC. It translates to CASSLGGRIVDEQFF.

The chain uses TRBV5-1 and TRBJ1-2; 10 bases map to TRBD1. V dropped 0 bases and J dropped 0; count of bases not matched to a gene: 2. CDR3 length: 16 amino acids. Germline V lookup: CDR1 SGHRS, CDR2 YFSETQ. The CDR3: CASSLGTGGANYGYTF. As DNA, the CDR3 is TGCGCCAGCAGCTTGGGGACAGGGGGAGCTAACTATGGCTACACCTTC.

The J gene is TRBJ1-5, the V gene TRBV29-1; possibly TRBD1 for D (6 bases). Germline V gives CDR1 SQVTM, CDR2 ANQGSEA. The CDR3 consists of 14 residues. V lost 6 bases and J 7 bases, leaving 19 bases between the germline ends. The chain's CDR3 is CSVALGGVHQPQHF. The CDR3 DNA is TGCAGCGTCGCTTTAGGGGGGGTCCACCAGCCCCAGCATTTT. Drawing the rest from reference TRBV29-1 and TRBJ1-5, the complete variable domain is SAVISQKPSRDICQRGTSLTIQCQVDSQVTMMFWYRQQPGQSLTLIATANQGSEATYESGFVIDKFPISRPNLTFSTLTVSNMSPEDSSIYLCSVALGGVHQPQHFGDGTRLSIL.

The chain joins TRBV5-1 to TRBJ1-1, with a tentative D call TRBD1 (5 bases). The CDR3 has 15 residues. V lost 3 bases and J 1 base, leaving 13 bases between the germline ends. CDR1 and CDR2 (germline): SGHRS, YFSETQ. For the CDR3, the DNA is TGCGCCAGCAGCTCTTTTGGAGGGACGAACACTGAAGCTTTCTTT. Protein product: CASSSFGGTNTEAFF.

The CDR3 coding sequence is TGTGCCAGCACCCCGCGGGGGACAACTACGAACACCGGGGAGCTGTTTTTT. Translation gives CASTPRGTTTNTGELFF. The chain links TRBV5-5 to TRBJ2-2; tentatively, D is TRBD2 (7 bases). Per the germline V gene, CDR1 is SGHKS and CDR2 is YYEKEE (reference sequence). Deletions cut 6 bases from V and 0 bases from J, with 18 bases between. The CDR3 loop spans 17 amino acids.

The chain uses TRBV29-1 and TRBJ2-3; 10 bases are shared with TRBD2. V lost 7 bases to trimming and J lost 3 bases; unmatched junction nucleotides: 4. The germline gives CDR1 SQVTM, CDR2 ANQGSEA. The CDR3 sequence is 13 residues long. CDR3 loop: CSADSGGTDTQYF. In DNA, the CDR3 is TGCAGCGCTGATAGCGGGGGGACAGATACGCAGTATTTT.

The chain employs TRBV2 and TRBJ1-2, with D perhaps matching TRBD1 (6 bases). The V and J ends lost 5 bases and 1 base respectively, with 8 bases between them. The CDR3 length is 13 residues. CDR1 and CDR2 from the germline V gene are SNHLY and FYNNEI. The CDR3 region is CASSYRVNYGYTF. DNA for the CDR3: TGTGCCAGCAGTTACAGGGTTAACTATGGCTACACCTTC.

The J gene is TRBJ1-1, the V gene TRBV6-1; possibly TRBD1 for D (5 bases). Germline V gene data show CDR1 as MNHNS and CDR2 as SASEGT. Trimming stripped 2 bases from V and 0 bases from J, with 10 bases between. This CDR3 comprises 15 residues. CDR3 sequence: CASSERGGMNTEAFF. The CDR3 DNA follows: TGTGCCAGCAGTGAACGGGGGGGAATGAACACTGAAGCTTTCTTT.

This chain links TRBV5-4 with TRBJ1-1; TRBD1 matches at 7 bases. CDR1 is SGHNT and CDR2 is YYREEE in the germline V gene (reference sequence). CDR3 length: 14 residues. The J segment lost 8 bases and the V segment lost 1 base, leaving 8 bases of the junction unmatched. The CDR3 DNA reads as TGTGCCAGCAGCTTGCGTGACAGGGAAATCGAAGCTTTCTTT. Translating gives CASSLRDREIEAFF.

This chain connects TRBV27 to TRBJ1-1; TRBD1 is a possible D gene (6 bases). V lost 6 bases, J lost 1 base, and 15 bases lay in between. CDR1 MNHEY and CDR2 SMNVEV come from the germline V gene (reference sequence). The CDR3 spans 15 residues. The CDR3 sequence: CASRGGGAGNTEAFF. Here the CDR3 DNA reads TGTGCCAGCAGAGGGGGGGGCGCCGGGAACACTGAAGCTTTCTTT.

V is TRBV4-2 and J is TRBJ2-1; D perhaps matches TRBD2 (7 bases). From germline, CDR1 is LGHNA and CDR2 YNFKEQ. This CDR3 is 17 amino acids long. V was clipped by 0 bases and J by 4 bases, with 16 bases between them. CDR3 nucleotides: TGTGCCAGCAGCCAAGATCCGTGGGGGGGCCCTTACAATGAGCAGTTCTTC. The encoded protein is CASSQDPWGGPYNEQFF.

The chain uses TRBV18 and TRBJ2-3; 7 nucleotides agree with TRBD1. This CDR3 has 13 residues. CDR1 KGHSH and CDR2 LQKENI come from the germline V gene. The V and J ends lost 5 bases and 4 bases, in that order; junction bases with no gene match: 3. CDR3 bases: TGTGCCAGCTCAGTAGGGACAGCAGATACGCAGTATTTT. This translates into CASSVGTADTQYF.

The rearrangement joins TRBV5-1 to TRBJ2-7, with D unclear. Trimming removed 0 bases at V and 3 bases at J, with 7 bases between. Germline CDR1 reads SGHRS; CDR2 reads YFSETQ. The CDR3 consists of 13 residues. The CDR3 DNA sequence: TGCGCCAGCAGCTTGGATACCGGCTACGAGCAGTACTTC. Translating gives CASSLDTGYEQYF.

V usage is TRBV18 and J usage is TRBJ2-4, with D unclear. CDR1 is KGHSH and CDR2 is LQKENI in the germline V gene. The CDR3 length is 16 residues. Between the trimmed V and J ends, which lost 0 bases and 1 base, there was a span of 10 bases. CDR3 sequence: CASSPPVATAKNIQYF. The CDR3, as DNA: TGTGCCAGCTCACCACCGGTGGCTACGGCCAAAAACATTCAGTACTTC.